This T cell receptor (beta chain) came from a study of beta chain features in type 1 diabetes. Study-level information: Comparable age, gender and cell yields were observed in patients relative to healthy donors. Some 110 million sorted cells were examined across all samples.

Sequenced material consisted of expressed TCRB transcripts (all of the isolated RNA was reverse transcribed). Clones were sequenced by immunoSEQ multiplex PCR, and TCRdb holds only the in-frame ones, with some missing. The repertoire consists of 450,000 or so clones, with approximately 10% occurring once and the leading ten covering around 0.05%. This clone was seen a handful of times. CDR1 GTSNPN and CDR2 SVGIG come from the germline V gene (reference sequence). Trimming took 4 bases from V and 6 from J, leaving 12 bases between them. The CDR3 consists of 12 residues. This clonotype originated in a woman aged 18-29 years in good health. Sequencing was done on a sample of naive CD4+ T cells from blood. The chain combines TRBV30 with TRBJ2-5; possibly TRBD1 for D (5 bases). The CDR3 nucleotides read TGTGCCTGGAATCAGGGTGCCAAGACCCAGTACTTC. Its translation: CAWNQGAKTQYF.